One and the same sample provided the 20 T cell receptor beta chains below, sequenced in a study of blood T cell repertoires in COVID-19. Clones were read by immunoSEQ multiplex PCR, and TCRdb kept only the in-frame ones, dropping some. The sample contains some 110,000 clones, about four fifths of which appear only once. The sample consisted of peripheral blood. These receptors were obtained from a woman aged 80 or older with acute or convalescent COVID-19.

The chain couples TRBV11-2 to TRBJ2-3; D remains unclear. V lost 3 bases, J lost 7 bases, and 20 bases lay in between. The length of the CDR3 is 16 residues. Germline CDR1 is SGHAT and CDR2 is FQNNGV. The DNA of the CDR3 is TGTGCCAGCAGCTTGGCAGCCTCCCAGGCTGGGTATACGCAGTATTTT. It encodes CASSLAASQAGYTQYF.

The chain has TRBV7-9 and TRBJ2-7; D is uncertain. Looked up from germline, CDR1 is SEHNR and CDR2 is FQNEAQ (reference sequence). The CDR3 has 13 residues. With 0 bases removed from V and 9 bases from J, the gap between germline ends came to 12 bases. The CDR3 sequence is CASSLANGVVQYV. DNA of the CDR3: TGTGCCAGCAGCTTAGCCAACGGAGTGGTGCAGTACGTC.

J is TRBJ1-1 and V is TRBV5-1; the match to TRBD1 covers 8 bases. Germline V lookup: CDR1 SGHRS, CDR2 YFSETQ. The V and J ends lost 4 bases and 0 bases, in that order; junction bases with no gene match: 5. The CDR3 extends over 15 amino acids. In nucleotides, the CDR3 is TGCGCCAGCAGCCCAGACAGGGGCATGAACACTGAAGCTTTCTTT. Encoded protein: CASSPDRGMNTEAFF.

In its sample, this clone was seen a few times. V gene TRBV6-2 or TRBV6-3 combines with J gene TRBJ1-5; TRBD1 aligns across 9 bases. The V gene's germline CDR1 is MNHEY and CDR2 SVGEGT. This CDR3 contains 16 residues. V shed 5 bases, J shed 4 bases, and the junction held 9 bases outside the gene matches. This CDR3 reads CASSLWDREGNQPQHF. The CDR3 DNA reads TGTGCCAGCAGTCTCTGGGACAGGGAGGGGAATCAGCCCCAGCATTTT.

This clone was counted once. The chain combines TRBV4-3 with TRBJ1-6; D gene unclear. Between the trimmed V and J ends, which lost 1 base and 6 bases, there was a span of 10 bases. Germline CDR1 is LGHNA and CDR2 is YSLEER. This CDR3 spans 15 amino acids. The CDR3 DNA sequence: TGCGCCAGCAGCCAAGGTGCCACTATTAATTCACCCCTCCACTTT. Translating gives CASSQGATINSPLHF.

The rearrangement uses TRBV11-3 and TRBJ1-2; 8 bases line up with TRBD1. Unmatched junction bases numbered 7, after V lost 4 bases and J lost 0 bases. The CDR3 covers 16 residues. Germline values: CDR1 SGHNT, CDR2 YENEEA. For the CDR3, the DNA is TGTGCCAGCAGCTCCCAAGGACAGGGAGCTAACTATGGCTACACCTTC. Protein sequence: CASSSQGQGANYGYTF.

In this sample, this clone turned up once. The J gene is TRBJ2-1, the V gene TRBV11-3; 11 bases are shared with TRBD2. In germline, CDR1 is SGHNT, CDR2 YENEEA. This CDR3 comprises 18 residues. V lost 5 bases to trimming and J lost 2 bases; unmatched junction nucleotides: 11. The CDR3 sequence: CASSPLAGGILAYNEQFF. CDR3 nucleotides: TGTGCCAGCAGCCCCCTAGCGGGAGGCATCCTCGCCTACAATGAGCAGTTCTTC.

The chain has TRBV24-1 and TRBJ2-1; TRBD2 matches at 11 bases. CDR3 length: 16 amino acids. Germline CDR1 and CDR2: KGHDR and SFDVKD. V shed 4 bases, J shed 5 bases, and the junction held 6 bases outside the gene matches. The CDR3 nucleotides read TGTGCCACCAGTGACAAGGGGACTAGCGGAGACAATGAGCAGTTCTTC. It codes for CATSDKGTSGDNEQFF.

This chain connects TRBV21-1 to TRBJ1-4; TRBD1, the table's D call, was not compared with the DNA. TRBV21-1 is a pseudogene. CDR3 length equals 14 residues. The CDR3 sequence: CASNIWQGEEKLFF. CDR3 sequence (DNA): TGTGCCAGCAATATTTGGCAGGGGGAGGAAAAACTGTTTTTT.

The gene calls are TRBV9 and TRBJ1-1; 7 bases line up with TRBD1. The length of the CDR3 is 13 residues. The trim removed 3 bases at V and 8 bases at J, leaving 7 bases unmatched. Germline values: CDR1 SGDLS, CDR2 YYNGEE. The CDR3 loop reads CASSGARDREAFF. Written as DNA, the CDR3 is TGTGCCAGCAGCGGGGCACGGGACAGAGAAGCTTTCTTT.

This chain joins TRBV5-1 and TRBJ2-1; D may be TRBD1 (5 bases). The CDR3 is 15 residues long. V was trimmed by 3 bases and J by 1 base, leaving 11 bases between them. Germline V CDR1 and CDR2: SGHRS, YFSETQ. This CDR3 reads CASSSDTASYNEQFF. The CDR3 nucleotides read TGCGCCAGCAGCTCGGACACTGCATCCTACAATGAGCAGTTCTTC.

The V call is TRBV23-1, the J call TRBJ2-2; 10 bases fit TRBD1. TRBV23-1 is given ORF status, its function remaining uncertain. The CDR3 has 18 amino acids. The junction had 4 bases not matched to a gene; V was cut back by 0 bases and J by 0 bases. CDR3 DNA sequence: TGCGCCAGCAGTCAATCGACAGGGGGCCCACCGAACACCGGGGAGCTGTTTTTT. It specifies CASSQSTGGPPNTGELFF.

This clone came up once. This rearrangement joins TRBV6-6 to TRBJ2-7, with 9 positions matching TRBD1. The CDR3 extends over 17 amino acids. Germline V gene lookup returns CDR1 MNHNY and CDR2 SVGAGI (reference sequence). V dropped 5 bases and J dropped 6; count of bases not matched to a gene: 17. The CDR3 protein is CASSPFNWIMTGGEQYF. The CDR3 coding sequence is TGTGCCAGCAGTCCTTTCAATTGGATAATGACAGGGGGCGAGCAGTACTTC.

This clone was seen a few times. V is TRBV11-3 and J is TRBJ2-3; 9 bases are shared with TRBD2. CDR3 length equals 17 residues. Germline lookup yields CDR1 SGHNT and CDR2 YENEEA. J lost 1 base, V lost 3 bases, and 8 bases had no gene match. DNA of the CDR3: TGTGCCAGCAGCTTGATAGTAGCGGGAGCCGGCACAGATACGCAGTATTTT. This gives the protein CASSLIVAGAGTDTQYF.

This clone is categorized as medium-sized. Here the CDR3 reads CASRMGLAGGDEQFF. The CDR3 coding sequence is TGTGCCAGCAGGATGGGACTAGCGGGAGGAGATGAGCAGTTCTTC. V usage is TRBV27 and J usage is TRBJ2-1, with 15 nucleotides matching TRBD2. CDR3 size: 15 residues. CDR1 and CDR2 from the germline V gene are MNHEY and SMNVEV (reference sequence). V shed 6 bases, J shed 8 bases, and the junction held 5 bases outside the gene matches.

The CDR3 here is CASSLIQGAPQYF. The CDR3 nucleotides read TGTGCCAGCAGCCTAATACAGGGGGCTCCGCAGTATTTT. The chain couples TRBV9 to TRBJ2-3; the match to TRBD1 covers 9 bases. V was clipped by 4 bases and J by 10 bases; unmatched bases: 7. The CDR3 contains 13 residues. Germline loops: CDR1 SGDLS, CDR2 YYNGEE. Full variable domain (remainder filled in from reference TRBV9 and TRBJ2-3): DSGVTQTPKHLITATGQRVTLRCSPRSGDLSVYWYQQSLDQGLQFLIQYYNGEERAKGNILERFSAQQFPDLHSELNLSSLELGDSALYFCASSLIQGAPQYFGPGTRLTVL.

The rearrangement links TRBV30 to TRBJ2-5; 10 bases match TRBD1. V trimming: 4 bases; J trimming: 2 bases; junction bases outside the gene matches: 4. In germline, CDR1 is GTSNPN, CDR2 SVGIG (reference sequence). The CDR3 extends over 14 amino acids. The CDR3 nucleotides read TGTGCCTGGAAGGGACAGGGGTTTCAAGAGACCCAGTACTTC. Protein sequence: CAWKGQGFQETQYF.

This clone was recorded a few times. The gene calls are TRBV3-1 (or the pseudogene TRBV3-2) and TRBJ1-4, with TRBD1 identical over 10 bases. This CDR3 spans 15 amino acids. CDR1 and CDR2 (germline): LGHDT, YNNKEL (reference sequence). Unmatched junction bases numbered 6, after V lost 4 bases and J lost 7 bases. CDR3 DNA sequence: TGTGCCAGCAGCCGGAAGAGACAGGGGGCTGAAAAACTGTTTTTT. It codes for CASSRKRQGAEKLFF.

The V call is TRBV27, the J call TRBJ1-4; D is undetermined. Germline V gene data show CDR1 as MNHEY and CDR2 as SMNVEV (reference sequence). V was clipped by 2 bases and J by 8 bases, with 12 bases between them. The CDR3 runs to 14 residues. This CDR3 reads CASSLTGRREKLFF. Written as DNA, the CDR3 is TGTGCCAGCAGTTTAACCGGGAGGAGAGAAAAACTGTTTTTT.

The genes are TRBV28 and TRBJ2-2; the match to TRBD2 covers 7 bases. Germline V gene sequence: CDR1 MDHEN, CDR2 SYDVKM. This CDR3 is built from 15 residues. With 5 bases clipped from V and 5 bases from J, the junction kept 8 bases outside the gene matches. DNA for the CDR3: TGTGCCAGCAGTCGACTAGCCGCTGTGACCGGGGAGCTGTTTTTT. The encoded protein is CASSRLAAVTGELFF. The entire variable domain, with the rest obtained from reference TRBV28 and TRBJ2-2, is as follows: DVKVTQSSRYLVKRTGEKVFLECVQDMDHENMFWYRQDPGLGLRLIYFSYDVKMKEKGDIPEGYSVSREKKERFSLILESASTNQTSMYLCASSRLAAVTGELFFGEGSRLTVL.